The rows below give T cell receptor beta chains drawn from one sample of a study of graft-versus-host responses after intestinal transplantation. TCRdb's table, derived via immunoSEQ multiplex PCR, lists solely in-frame clones and lacks some. The sample lists 15,000 or so clones, approximately 33% seen once, with around 3.6% in the top ten. Specimen: alloreactive CD4+ T cells from a mixed lymphocyte reaction culture, collected before intestinal transplant. Receptors originate from a human patient who received an intestinal transplant. CDR3s include the opening cysteine and the closing phenylalanine or tryptophan.

CASSFSGSTDTQYF TRBJ2-3 TRBV2
CASSFDIGRVEQYF TRBJ2-7 TRBV18
CASSLNVEGPSTEAFF TRBJ1-1 TRBV2
CASSLGQGGSPLHF TRBJ1-6 TRBV11-2
CASISEGNIQYF TRBJ2-4 TRBV19
CASSGAGGPRISYNEQFF TRBJ2-1 TRBV2
CSASGSWGQYF TRBJ2-5 TRBV20-1
CASSLRTRGDTQYF TRBJ2-3 TRBV7-3
CASSLGQTNSPLHF TRBJ1-6 TRBV7-2
CASRPMPFGKLFF TRBJ1-4 TRBV6-5
CTSSQDLFGSRYEQYF TRBJ2-7 TRBV1
CASSLGGDRLNLYGYTF TRBJ1-2 TRBV7-9
CASSFRREGTQYF TRBJ2-5 TRBV19
CASSQELAGGQDEQYF TRBJ2-7 TRBV4-1
CASSLRTSGPYEQYF TRBJ2-7 TRBV5-1
CASSETSGARNEQFF TRBJ2-1 TRBV6-4
CSAPRGARGTDTQYF TRBJ2-3 TRBV29-1
CASSPKRASGYNEQFF TRBJ2-1 TRBV11-3
CASTKAGQEYEQYF TRBJ2-7 TRBV7-3
CASSPTFRGEKLFF TRBJ1-4 TRBV2
CASSRTINEQFF TRBJ2-1 TRBV6-1
CASSLFTGGDQPQHF TRBJ1-5 TRBV7-9
CASRLTGTVPTGELFF TRBJ2-2 TRBV19
CASSSSPGTGTYNEQFF TRBJ2-1 TRBV5-1
CASSLGFSPLHF TRBJ1-6 TRBV6-6
CASQGLANTGELFF TRBJ2-2 TRBV6-9
CASSLAARNTEAFF TRBJ1-1 TRBV7-2
CASSGGRISGANVLTF TRBJ2-6 TRBV5-4
CASRATGRDTDTQYF TRBJ2-3 TRBV9
CASSAQRAPYNEQFF TRBJ2-1 TRBV6-1
CASSSINQETQYF TRBJ2-5 TRBV19
CASGLGRAGDTQYF TRBJ2-3 TRBV12-5
CASSVRASHSKFF TRBJ2-1 TRBV9
CASSLGTSGSYEQYF TRBJ2-7 TRBV7-9
CAWSGGSSTDTQYF TRBJ2-3 TRBV30
CATRLAGGREQYF TRBJ2-7 TRBV6-5
CASSNGLAGEYEQYF TRBJ2-7 TRBV6-1
CASSLGGLSYEQYF TRBJ2-7 TRBV7-2
CASSQERTRDTQYF TRBJ2-3 TRBV5-5
CATSRDWAGNTGELFF TRBJ2-2 TRBV15
CASSGTSPYNEQFF TRBJ2-1 TRBV2
CASSGSLGETQYF TRBJ2-5 TRBV9
CASSPSTTGTDTQYF TRBJ2-3 TRBV9
CASTKGGSNYEQYF TRBJ2-7 TRBV27
CASSFGTSGSEQYF TRBJ2-7 TRBV7-3